This TCR beta chain emerged from a study of blood T cell repertoires in COVID-19 (dated by TCRdb to 2019 to 2021). Study-level background: Samples covering the acute and convalescent phases of COVID-19 were provided by collaborators in the United States, Italy and Spain. The prospective study material was composed of cDNA or gDNA derived from T cells, B-cell-depleted T cells, or PBMCs. Deeply sampled blood TCRbeta repertoires from subjects exposed to, actively infected with, or recovered from COVID-19 were included in the dataset. The repertoires were made available in a free public database intended to serve as a resource for research on the immune response to SARS-CoV-2. The samples were drawn from two sources: the first 160 participants of the ongoing ImmuneRACE study, and 950 to 1,500 subjects contributed by 6 global collaborators. Nearly every sample came with metadata listing a de-identified subject ID, COVID-19 status, age in years and sex. Where available, HLA class I and class II types were taken from metadata supplied by the sample provider and were not determined by assay-based typing. Broad study findings and their caveats: The amount of clinical and demographic metadata varied by source and participant and was provided uncurated.

TCRbeta CDR3 regions were amplified from genomic DNA using the immunoSEQ Assay, a bias-controlled multiplex PCR. The source study handled its data this way. The number of nucleated cells in each sample was estimated from the amplification of reference gene primers within the assay. To quantify the absolute abundance of each unique TCRbeta CDR3 rearrangement, sequence reads were collapsed and filtered. For each sample, productive Simpson clonality was calculated as the square root of Simpson's diversity index across productive rearrangements. The clones in this table, taken by TCRdb from immuneACCESS, are in-frame only. Not every clone is retained; where verified, under half of the shortfall comes from an unresolved V gene, and the cause of the rest is unknown. That table gives V, J and clone size, and the DNA gave D and trimming. A total of 100,000 or so clones appear in this sample, about 90% of them only once. The ten largest account for approximately 7.3% of the sample.

CDR1 and CDR2, looked up from the germline V gene, are KGHSH and LQKENI. Cut back by 4 bases and 15 bases, the V and J ends lie 16 bases apart. Counted from cysteine to phenylalanine, this CDR3 has 12 amino acids. Left in the record is the CDR3 DNA by itself, 36 bases read in frame from the first base. Regarding this clone: Its specific antigen is unknown. Per-base quality was not reported, and no clone a single base away is much larger than it.

Whole blood was collected in K2EDTA tubes by collaborating institutions according to the institutions' own protocols. For TCRbeta analysis, collaborators shipped samples as frozen whole blood, isolated PBMCs, or DNA extracted from either of those sample types. This sequence was found in a man aged 30 to 45 in a cohort sampled during active COVID-19. Sequencing was done on a sample of peripheral blood. The V gene is TRBV18 and the J gene is TRBJ2-1; confidence is insufficient to name the D gene. The CDR3 protein sequence reads: CASSLDEASRFF. In nucleotides, the sequence is TGTGCCAGCTCACTAGACGAAGCTAGTCGGTTCTTC.